This T cell receptor (beta chain) was recovered during a study of blood T cells in healthy people across ages. Study results and limitations: Per million T cells, the diversity of TCR beta decreased roughly linearly as age advanced.

Combining a sample-barcoded 5' primer with a J-beta primer mix, a second PCR ran for about 7 to 11 cycles. One entry per CDR3 protein, called by TCRdb with MiXCR from the 5' RACE reads. The table has under 1,100,000 distinct CDR3 sequences, 20% to 25% seen once; the top ten hold less than 0.75%. This CDR3 is 15 amino acids long. The germline V gene has CDR1 SGDLS and CDR2 YYNGEE. V lost 4 bases to trimming and J lost 5 bases; unmatched junction nucleotides: 10. For this clonotype: Antigen: not known.

The same sample was also used in a study of T cells of mothers and their children. As that report states: Researchers put all of the extracted RNA into cDNA synthesis, using approximately 1.5 ug per 15 ul. It was related mother-child pairs that showed slightly higher overlap than unrelated pairs, without reaching significance.

The chain recombines TRBV9 with TRBJ2-5, with TRBD1 matching over 8 bases. This receptor was identified in a girl aged 2 to 10 in good health. Sequencing was performed on blood. The CDR3, as DNA: TGTGCCAGCAGCATCGGGACAGGCGGGGTGGAGACCCAGTACTTC. Protein: CASSIGTGGVETQYF.